A single sample is the source of the 30 T cell receptor beta chains below, sequenced in a study of blood T cell repertoires in COVID-19. Some clones are missing from TCRdb's copy, which holds only in-frame ones; the method was immunoSEQ multiplex PCR. The sample includes approximately 400,000 clones, roughly nine tenths seen only once; the top ten take roughly 0.9%. Sequencing used PBMCs or T cells enriched from blood (not recorded which). All receptors derive from a woman between 40 and 55 years old who had been exposed to COVID-19.

In the case of this clone: Other DNA sequences in this sample translate to the same CDR3. This chain joins TRBV2 and TRBJ1-5, with D hard to call. Germline V gene data show CDR1 as SNHLY and CDR2 as FYNNEI. The CDR3 totals 12 residues. V was trimmed by 7 bases and J by 4 bases, leaving 8 bases between them. DNA of the CDR3: TGTGCCAGCAACCGCGGAAATCAGCCCCAGCATTTT. It specifies CASNRGNQPQHF.

The chain links TRBV5-1 to TRBJ1-3; TRBD1 aligns across 9 bases. The V and J ends lost 0 bases and 4 bases, in that order; junction bases with no gene match: 2. This CDR3 region has 15 residues. Germline V CDR1 and CDR2: SGHRS, YFSETQ. CDR3 sequence reads: CASSLGQGEGNTIYF. DNA of the CDR3: TGCGCCAGCAGCTTGGGACAGGGGGAAGGAAACACCATATATTTT.

This clone was observed a few times. The chain links TRBV2 to TRBJ2-2; 8 bases are shared with TRBD1. The CDR3 is made up of 16 amino acids. The germline gives CDR1 SNHLY, CDR2 FYNNEI. V shed 6 bases, J shed 3 bases, and the junction held 9 bases outside the gene matches. The CDR3 is CASSLDRGPYTGELFF. The CDR3 region has the DNA TGTGCCAGCAGCCTCGACAGGGGACCTTACACCGGGGAGCTGTTTTTT.

The chain recombines TRBV7-2 with TRBJ1-5; 9 positions agree with TRBD1. CDR3 length: 17 residues. The germline CDR1 and CDR2 sequences are SGHTA and FQGNSA. The V segment lost 2 bases and the J segment 2 bases; nucleotides outside the gene matches: 7. CDR3 sequence reads: CASSLSGQGLGNQPQHF. The CDR3 DNA reads TGTGCCAGCAGCTTATCGGGACAGGGATTGGGCAATCAGCCCCAGCATTTT.

This chain uses TRBV30 with TRBJ1-1, with 9 nucleotides matching TRBD1. The germline CDR1 and CDR2 sequences are GTSNPN and SVGIG (reference sequence). The ends lost 3 bases at V and 4 bases at J; junction bases unmatched: 12. This CDR3 contains 16 residues. The CDR3 DNA sequence: TGTGCCTGGAGCTCACCGTACAGGGGGCAAGGCACTGAAGCTTTCTTT. It is translated as CAWSSPYRGQGTEAFF.

The chain links TRBV7-8 to TRBJ1-2; no clear D gene. There are 14 residues in the CDR3. CDR1 is SGHVS, CDR2 FQNEAQ, per germline. Trimming stripped 0 bases from V and 5 bases from J, with 10 bases between. In DNA form, the CDR3 reads TGTGCCAGCAGCTTAGCGGCAGGCCGATATGGCTACACCTTC. It is translated as CASSLAAGRYGYTF. Drawing the rest from reference TRBV7-8 and TRBJ1-2, the complete variable domain is GAGVSQSPRYKVAKRGQDVALRCDPISGHVSLFWYQQALGQGPEFLTYFQNEAQLDKSGLPSDRFFAERPEGSVSTLKIQRTQQEDSAVYLCASSLAAGRYGYTFGSGTRLTVV.

The chain uses TRBV2 and TRBJ2-2, with no clear D. CDR1 SNHLY and CDR2 FYNNEI come from the germline V gene. This CDR3 region has 14 residues. Trimming stripped 7 bases from V and 7 bases from J, with 16 bases between. CDR3 loop: CASTSLLGFGELFF. CDR3 nucleotide sequence: TGTGCCAGCACTTCCTTACTCGGGTTCGGGGAGCTGTTTTTT.

This chain joins TRBV11-3 and TRBJ1-1; 9 bases are shared with TRBD1. The CDR3 spans 15 residues. Germline trimming cut 2 bases from V and 3 bases from J; bases unmatched to any gene: 4. CDR1 and CDR2 (germline): SGHNT, YENEEA. The CDR3 here is CASSLRDRVDTEAFF. The CDR3 DNA follows: TGTGCCAGCAGCTTAAGGGACAGGGTGGACACTGAAGCTTTCTTT.

The chain joins TRBV7-8 to TRBJ1-5; TRBD1 might be the D (5 bases). The germline V gene has CDR1 SGHVS and CDR2 FQNEAQ. V lost 6 bases, J lost 0 bases, and 18 bases lay in between. The CDR3 sequence is 17 residues long. The CDR3 DNA follows: TGTGCCAGCAGTACATCGGCGACAGTTTATAGCAATCAGCCCCAGCATTTT. Translation: CASSTSATVYSNQPQHF. The variable domain in full, completed from reference TRBV7-8 and TRBJ1-5, reads GAGVSQSPRYKVAKRGQDVALRCDPISGHVSLFWYQQALGQGPEFLTYFQNEAQLDKSGLPSDRFFAERPEGSVSTLKIQRTQQEDSAVYLCASSTSATVYSNQPQHFGDGTRLSIL.

The rearrangement joins TRBV30 to TRBJ2-1; weak D call: TRBD2 (5 bases). The CDR3 contains 14 residues. From germline, CDR1 is GTSNPN and CDR2 SVGIG (reference sequence). Trimming left V 4 bases short and J 7 bases short, with 17 bases between. The CDR3 reads CAWNGREFKNEQFF. CDR3 bases: TGTGCCTGGAATGGCCGGGAATTTAAGAATGAGCAGTTCTTC.

This rearrangement joins TRBV2 to TRBJ1-1; D gene ambiguous. V lost 6 bases to trimming and J lost 5 bases, with 10 bases between them. Germline CDR1 and CDR2: SNHLY and FYNNEI. The CDR3 has 12 amino acids. CDR3 bases: TGTGCCAGCAGCGAGATCCGGACTGAAGCTTTCTTT. It specifies CASSEIRTEAFF. The complete variable domain, with remaining parts taken from reference TRBV2 and TRBJ1-1, reads EPEVTQTPSHQVTQMGQEVILRCVPISNHLYFYWYRQILGQKVEFLVSFYNNEISEKSEIFDDQFSVERPDGSNFTLKIRSTKLEDSAMYFCASSEIRTEAFFGQGTRLTVV.

The CDR3 spells CASSKRQEEDQYF. CDR3 nucleotide sequence: TGTGCCAGCAGCAAGCGACAGGAGGAAGACCAGTACTTC. The rearrangement uses TRBV9 and TRBJ2-5, with D possibly matching TRBD1 (6 bases). Germline CDR1 SGDLS, CDR2 YYNGEE. The length of the CDR3 is 13 residues. V lost 4 bases, J lost 10 bases, and 17 bases lay in between.

The chain uses TRBV6-6 and TRBJ1-5; 7 bases are a match to TRBD1. This CDR3 has 15 residues. Germline assignment: CDR1 MNHNY and CDR2 SVGAGI (reference sequence). V lost 5 bases to trimming and J lost 2 bases; unmatched junction nucleotides: 6. CDR3 residues: CASSLQGTGNQPQHF. DNA for the CDR3: TGTGCCAGCAGTCTACAGGGGACCGGCAATCAGCCCCAGCATTTT.

The rearrangement joins TRBV7-3 to TRBJ1-1, with no clear D. Trimming left V 4 bases short and J 3 bases short, with 9 bases between. This CDR3 region has 13 residues. The germline gives CDR1 SGHTA, CDR2 FQGTGA. In DNA form, the CDR3 reads TGTGCCAGCAGCTCAGTCGTGGACACTGAAGCTTTCTTT. It translates to CASSSVVDTEAFF.

The chain uses TRBV5-1 and TRBJ1-1, with D tentatively TRBD1 (6 bases). CDR1 is SGHRS, CDR2 YFSETQ, per germline. V was clipped by 0 bases and J by 5 bases, with 14 bases between them. There are 15 residues in the CDR3. CDR3 region: CASSLEVSGVTEAFF. The CDR3 bases are TGCGCCAGCAGCTTGGAGGTGTCAGGGGTAACTGAAGCTTTCTTT.

This clone has at least ten counts. The V call is TRBV6-2 or TRBV6-3, the J call TRBJ1-2; D is ambiguous. The V and J ends lost 6 bases and 0 bases respectively, with 11 bases between them. Per the germline V gene, CDR1 is MNHEY and CDR2 is SVGEGT. The CDR3 spans 14 residues. The CDR3 DNA is TGTGCCAGCAGCTCCACTTACCCTAACTATGGCTACACCTTC. Translation gives CASSSTYPNYGYTF.

J is TRBJ2-5 and V is TRBV5-6; no clear D. Per germline, CDR1 SGHDT and CDR2 YYEEEE. The CDR3 length is 13 residues. The germline V and J ends were trimmed by 6 bases and 8 bases, with 17 bases remaining between them. The CDR3 here is CASTFSGFGTQYF. CDR3 nucleotides: TGTGCCAGCACCTTCTCGGGTTTTGGAACCCAGTACTTC.

The chain joins TRBV19 to TRBJ1-5; a weak D match, TRBD1 (5 bases). Per germline, CDR1 LNHDA and CDR2 SQIVND (reference sequence). V was trimmed by 3 bases and J by 9 bases, leaving 24 bases between them. The CDR3 consists of 17 residues. The CDR3 DNA is TGTGCCAGTAGTATTAGTGTCGGGGGGAAAGGAGTGTGGCCCCAGCATTTT. Amino acids: CASSISVGGKGVWPQHF. The whole variable domain, filled in from reference TRBV19 and TRBJ1-5, reads DGGITQSPKYLFRKEGQNVTLSCEQNLNHDAMYWYRQDPGQGLRLIYYSQIVNDFQKGDIAEGYSVSREKKESFPLTVTSAQKNPTAFYLCASSISVGGKGVWPQHFGDGTRLSIL.

The genes are TRBV6-2 or TRBV6-3 and TRBJ2-5, with D possibly matching TRBD2 (6 bases). The CDR3 loop spans 13 amino acids. Looked up from germline, CDR1 is MNHEY and CDR2 is SVGEGT. Between the trimmed V and J ends, which lost 4 bases and 5 bases, there was a span of 11 bases. CDR3 bases: TGTGCCAGCAGTTCCAGCGGGTGGGAGACCCAGTACTTC. Encoded protein: CASSSSGWETQYF.

This rearrangement joins TRBV15 to TRBJ1-5, with D possibly matching TRBD1 (6 bases). The length of the CDR3 is 13 residues. Germline V CDR1 and CDR2: LNHNV, YYDKDF (reference sequence). Trimming took off 0 bases at V and 9 bases at J, with 9 bases between the two ends. As DNA, the CDR3 is TGTGCCACCAGCAGAGATCTGGGGGCGCCCCAGCATTTT. Encoded protein: CATSRDLGAPQHF.

About this clone: Other DNA sequences in the same sample also yield this CDR3. V is TRBV11-2 and J is TRBJ1-1; D call uncertain. V lost 3 bases and J lost 2, with 7 bases in between. CDR1 SGHAT and CDR2 FQNNGV come from the germline V gene. This CDR3 is 13 amino acids long. In DNA form, the CDR3 reads TGTGCCAGCAGCTTTGGGCTCAACACTGAAGCTTTCTTT. Its protein is CASSFGLNTEAFF.

This clone was seen a single time. The chain employs TRBV19 and TRBJ1-5, with 7 bases lining up with TRBD1. The germline V gene encodes CDR1 LNHDA and CDR2 SQIVND (reference sequence). The junction had 9 bases not matched to a gene; V was cut back by 5 bases and J by 2 bases. The CDR3 is made up of 16 amino acids. The DNA for the CDR3 is TGTGCCAGTAGTCTACGGACAGGTCGGGGCAATCAGCCCCAGCATTTT. As protein: CASSLRTGRGNQPQHF.

The chain joins TRBV30 to TRBJ1-2, with D tentatively TRBD1 (6 bases). The CDR3 runs to 15 residues. Germline CDR1 reads GTSNPN; CDR2 reads SVGIG (reference sequence). V shed 2 bases and J shed 2 bases, with 15 bases lying between them. CDR3 residues: CAWSRTGNLNYGYTF. The CDR3, as DNA: TGTGCCTGGAGTAGAACAGGGAATCTAAACTATGGCTACACCTTC.

The rearrangement uses TRBV18 and TRBJ1-3; D gene unclear. The germline gives CDR1 KGHSH, CDR2 LQKENI. Between the trimmed V and J ends, which lost 3 bases and 4 bases, there was a span of 13 bases. The CDR3 contains 15 residues. DNA of the CDR3: TGTGCCAGCTCACCCTTGGAGGGTACAGGAAACACCATATATTTT. Its translation is CASSPLEGTGNTIYF.

This sequence joins TRBV18 and TRBJ2-1, with 11 bases aligning to TRBD2. In germline, CDR1 is KGHSH, CDR2 LQKENI. This CDR3 is 16 amino acids long. V lost 0 bases, J lost 5 bases, and 3 bases stayed unmatched. The CDR3 is CASSPPTSGTDNEQFF. DNA for the CDR3: TGTGCCAGCTCACCACCGACTAGCGGGACCGACAATGAGCAGTTCTTC.

Here the CDR3 reads CAWSVTGTGPEAFF. CDR3 nucleotide sequence: TGTGCCTGGAGTGTAACCGGGACAGGGCCTGAAGCTTTCTTT. The chain uses TRBV30 and TRBJ1-1; 9 bases match TRBD1. Germline CDR1 GTSNPN, CDR2 SVGIG (reference sequence). Unmatched junction bases numbered 5, after V lost 0 bases and J lost 6 bases. The CDR3 totals 14 residues.

The V gene is TRBV11-3, the J gene TRBJ2-1; TRBD1 matches 9 bases. Germline V gives CDR1 SGHNT, CDR2 YENEEA. Trimming cost V 5 bases and J 6 bases; bases outside gene matches: 8. The CDR3 consists of 15 residues. The CDR3 is CASSPGDRVSNEQFF. The CDR3 DNA reads as TGTGCCAGCAGCCCGGGGGACAGGGTGAGCAATGAGCAGTTCTTC.

The chain couples TRBV3-1 (or the pseudogene TRBV3-2) to TRBJ1-2, with D possibly TRBD1 on 6 matching bases. V was clipped by 1 base and J by 7 bases, with 10 bases between them. Per germline, CDR1 LGHDT and CDR2 YNNKEL (reference sequence). This CDR3 is built from 13 residues. The CDR3 DNA reads as TGTGCCAGCAGCCAAGGGGGGGGCGCTGGCTACACCTTC. It translates to CASSQGGGAGYTF.

The chain has TRBV5-1 and TRBJ2-2; the match to TRBD2 covers 15 bases. The CDR3 sequence is 16 residues long. J lost 7 bases, V lost 5 bases, and 6 bases had no gene match. CDR1 is SGHRS, CDR2 YFSETQ, per germline. As DNA, the CDR3 is TGCGCCAGCAGAGGACTAGCGGGAGGGCCGGTCGGGGAGCTGTTTTTT. This sequence encodes CASRGLAGGPVGELFF.

The rearrangement joins TRBV12-3 or TRBV12-4 to TRBJ1-6, with unresolved D. The CDR3 contains 12 residues. V shed 5 bases and J shed 6 bases, with 5 bases lying between them. This CDR3 is CASSTVNSPLHF. Here the CDR3 DNA reads TGTGCCAGCAGTACAGTTAATTCACCCCTCCACTTT.